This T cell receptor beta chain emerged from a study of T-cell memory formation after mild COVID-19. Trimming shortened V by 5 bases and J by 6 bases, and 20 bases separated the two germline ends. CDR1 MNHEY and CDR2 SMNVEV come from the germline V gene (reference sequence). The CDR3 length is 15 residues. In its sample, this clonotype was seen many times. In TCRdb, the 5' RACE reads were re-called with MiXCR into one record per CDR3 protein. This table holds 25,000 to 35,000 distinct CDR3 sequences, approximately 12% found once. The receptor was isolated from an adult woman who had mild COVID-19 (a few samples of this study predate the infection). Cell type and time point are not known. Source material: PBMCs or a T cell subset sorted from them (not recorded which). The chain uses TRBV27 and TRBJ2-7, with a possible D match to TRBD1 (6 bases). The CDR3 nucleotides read TGTGCCAGCAGTCCCCGGACAGTAGGTGGTCGCGAGCAGTACTTC. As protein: CASSPRTVGGREQYF.